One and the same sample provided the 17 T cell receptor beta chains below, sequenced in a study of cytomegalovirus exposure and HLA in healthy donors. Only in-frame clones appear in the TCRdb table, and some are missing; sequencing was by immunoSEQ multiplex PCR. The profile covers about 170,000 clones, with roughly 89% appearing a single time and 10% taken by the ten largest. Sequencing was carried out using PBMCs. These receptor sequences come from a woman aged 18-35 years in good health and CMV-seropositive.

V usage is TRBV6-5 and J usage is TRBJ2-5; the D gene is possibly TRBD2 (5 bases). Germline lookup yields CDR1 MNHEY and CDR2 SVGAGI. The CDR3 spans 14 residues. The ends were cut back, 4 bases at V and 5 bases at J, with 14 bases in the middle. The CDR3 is CASSSGWIQETQYF. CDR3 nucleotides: TGTGCCAGCAGTTCGGGATGGATTCAGGAGACCCAGTACTTC.

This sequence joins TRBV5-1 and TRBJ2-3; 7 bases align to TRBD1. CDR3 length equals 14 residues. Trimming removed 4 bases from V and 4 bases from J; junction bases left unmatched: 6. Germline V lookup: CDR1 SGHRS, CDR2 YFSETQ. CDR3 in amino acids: CASSDQTGADTQYF. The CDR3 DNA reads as TGCGCCAGCAGCGACCAAACAGGGGCAGATACGCAGTATTTT.

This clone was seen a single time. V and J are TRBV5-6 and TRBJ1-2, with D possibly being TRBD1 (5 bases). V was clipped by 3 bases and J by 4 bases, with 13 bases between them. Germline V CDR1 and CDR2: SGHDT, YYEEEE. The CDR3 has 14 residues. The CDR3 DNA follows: TGTGCCAGCAGCTACGGCGGGACGTCCTATGGCTACACCTTC. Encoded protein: CASSYGGTSYGYTF.

The CDR3 region has the DNA TGCGCCAGCAGCCGATCGTTCCTCCTGGAGTTTCCTGAAGCTTTCTTT. This encodes CASSRSFLLEFPEAFF. The chain employs TRBV4-3 and TRBJ1-1; D remains ambiguous. Germline-derived CDR1 and CDR2 are LGHNA and YSLEER. The CDR3 runs 16 residues. V was cut by 4 bases and J by 6 bases, with 21 bases left in between.

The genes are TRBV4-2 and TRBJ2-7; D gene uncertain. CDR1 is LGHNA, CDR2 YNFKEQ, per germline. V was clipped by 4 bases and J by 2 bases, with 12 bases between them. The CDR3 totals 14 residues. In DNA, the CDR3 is TGTGCCAGCAGCCGAATAGACGGAGCCTACGAGCAGTACTTC. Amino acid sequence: CASSRIDGAYEQYF.

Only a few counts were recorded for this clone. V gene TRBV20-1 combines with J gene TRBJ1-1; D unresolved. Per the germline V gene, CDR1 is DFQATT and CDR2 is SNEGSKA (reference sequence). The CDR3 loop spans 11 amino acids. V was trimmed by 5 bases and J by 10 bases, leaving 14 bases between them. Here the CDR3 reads CSAQEIPGAFF. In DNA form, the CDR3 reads TGCAGTGCTCAAGAAATCCCGGGAGCTTTCTTT.

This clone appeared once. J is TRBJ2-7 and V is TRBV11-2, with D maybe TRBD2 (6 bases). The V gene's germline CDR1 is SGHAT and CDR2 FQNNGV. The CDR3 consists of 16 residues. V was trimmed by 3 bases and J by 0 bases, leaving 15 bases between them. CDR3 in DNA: TGTGCCAGCAGCTTCCGGCTAGCGCAGAGCTCCTACGAGCAGTACTTC. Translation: CASSFRLAQSSYEQYF.

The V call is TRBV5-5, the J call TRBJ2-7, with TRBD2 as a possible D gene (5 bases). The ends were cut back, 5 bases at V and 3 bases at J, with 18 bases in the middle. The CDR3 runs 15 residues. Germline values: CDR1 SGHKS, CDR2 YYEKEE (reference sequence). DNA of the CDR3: TGTGCCAGCAGATTTGACGGGATACGTTTCTACGAGCAGTACTTC. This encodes CASRFDGIRFYEQYF.

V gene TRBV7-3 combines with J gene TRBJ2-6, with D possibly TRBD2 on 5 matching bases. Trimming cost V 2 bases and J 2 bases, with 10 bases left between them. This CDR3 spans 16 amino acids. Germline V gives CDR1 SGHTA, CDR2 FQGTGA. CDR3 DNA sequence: TGTGCCAGCAGCTTAGTACGGAGGACTGGGGCCAACGTCCTGACTTTC. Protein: CASSLVRRTGANVLTF.

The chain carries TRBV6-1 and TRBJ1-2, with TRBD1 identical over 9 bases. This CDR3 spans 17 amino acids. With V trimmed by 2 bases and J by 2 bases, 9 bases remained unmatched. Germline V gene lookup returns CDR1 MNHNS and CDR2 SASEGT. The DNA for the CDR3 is TGTGCCAGCAGTGAAATTCGGCAGGGACAGGGCAACTATGGCTACACCTTC. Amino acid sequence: CASSEIRQGQGNYGYTF.

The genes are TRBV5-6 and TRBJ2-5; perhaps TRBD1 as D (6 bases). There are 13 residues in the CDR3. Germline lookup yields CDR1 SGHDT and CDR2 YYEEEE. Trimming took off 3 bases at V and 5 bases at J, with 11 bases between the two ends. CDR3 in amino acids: CASSYRAVETQYF. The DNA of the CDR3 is TGTGCCAGCAGCTACAGGGCGGTGGAGACCCAGTACTTC.

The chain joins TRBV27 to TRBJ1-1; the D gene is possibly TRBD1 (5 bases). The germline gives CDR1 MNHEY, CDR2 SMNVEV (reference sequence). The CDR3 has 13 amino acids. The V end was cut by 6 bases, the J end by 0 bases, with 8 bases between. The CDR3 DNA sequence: TGTGCCAGCAGAGACAGTATGAACACTGAAGCTTTCTTT. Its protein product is CASRDSMNTEAFF.

The CDR3 sequence: CASSPSLDSDGYTF. In DNA form, the CDR3 reads TGTGCCAGCTCACCGTCCCTAGACAGTGACGGCTACACCTTC. The chain couples TRBV18 to TRBJ1-2, with D perhaps matching TRBD1 (5 bases). The germline V gene encodes CDR1 KGHSH and CDR2 LQKENI. The length of the CDR3 is 14 residues. Trimming shortened V by 3 bases and J by 8 bases, and 16 bases separated the two germline ends.

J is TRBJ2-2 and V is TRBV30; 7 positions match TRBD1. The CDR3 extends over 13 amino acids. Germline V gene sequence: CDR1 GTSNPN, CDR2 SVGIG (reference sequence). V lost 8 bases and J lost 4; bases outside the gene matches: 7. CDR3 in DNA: TGTGCCCGCTGGGACAGACTCACCGGGGAGCTGTTTTTT. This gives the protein CARWDRLTGELFF.

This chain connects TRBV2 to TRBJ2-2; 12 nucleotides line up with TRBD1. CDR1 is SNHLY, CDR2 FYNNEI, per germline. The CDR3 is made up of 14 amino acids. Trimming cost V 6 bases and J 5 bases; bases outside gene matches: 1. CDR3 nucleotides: TGTGCCAGCAGGGGACAGGGGGCAACCGGGGAGCTGTTTTTT. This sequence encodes CASRGQGATGELFF. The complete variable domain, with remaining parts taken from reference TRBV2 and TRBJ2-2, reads EPEVTQTPSHQVTQMGQEVILRCVPISNHLYFYWYRQILGQKVEFLVSFYNNEISEKSEIFDDQFSVERPDGSNFTLKIRSTKLEDSAMYFCASRGQGATGELFFGEGSRLTVL.

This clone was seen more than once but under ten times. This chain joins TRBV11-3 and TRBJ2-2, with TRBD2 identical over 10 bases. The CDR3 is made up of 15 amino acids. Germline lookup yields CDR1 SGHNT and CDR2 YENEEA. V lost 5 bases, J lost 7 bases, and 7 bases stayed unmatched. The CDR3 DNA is TGTGCCAGCAGCCCAAGCGGGAGGGCGGTCGGGGAGCTGTTTTTT. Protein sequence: CASSPSGRAVGELFF.

CDR3 amino acids: CASSLVSDTQYF. The CDR3 DNA sequence: TGTGCCAGCAGCTTAGTGAGCGATACGCAGTATTTT. The chain links TRBV11-2 to TRBJ2-3, with D unclear. CDR1 is SGHAT, CDR2 FQNNGV, per germline. The CDR3 loop spans 12 amino acids. V shed 1 base and J shed 6 bases, with 5 bases lying between them.